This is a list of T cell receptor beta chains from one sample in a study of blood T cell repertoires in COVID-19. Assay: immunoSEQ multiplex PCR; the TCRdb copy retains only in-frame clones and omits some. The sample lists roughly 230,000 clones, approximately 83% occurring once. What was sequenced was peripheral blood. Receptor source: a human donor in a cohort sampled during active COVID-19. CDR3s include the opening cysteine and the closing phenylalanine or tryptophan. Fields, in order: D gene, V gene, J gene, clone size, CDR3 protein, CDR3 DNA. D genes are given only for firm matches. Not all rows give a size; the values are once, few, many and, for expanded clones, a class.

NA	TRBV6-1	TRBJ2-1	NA	CASSELQGRYNEQFF	TGTGCCAGCAGTGAATTGCAGGGGCGCTACAATGAGCAGTTCTTC
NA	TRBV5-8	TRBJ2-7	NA	CASSPTGFYEQYF	TGTGCCAGCAGCCCGACGGGATTCTACGAGCAGTACTTC
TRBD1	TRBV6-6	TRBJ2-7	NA	CASSFGQVSYEQYF	TGTGCCAGCAGTTTCGGACAGGTATCCTACGAGCAGTACTTC
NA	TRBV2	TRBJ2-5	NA	CASIERGETQYF	TGTGCCAGCATTGAGAGAGGGGAGACCCAGTACTTC
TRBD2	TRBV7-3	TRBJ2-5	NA	CASSPTSGAGETQYF	TGTGCCAGCAGCCCGACTAGCGGGGCGGGAGAGACCCAGTACTTC
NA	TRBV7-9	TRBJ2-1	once	CASRGGLLWNEQFF	TGTGCCTCAAGGGGAGGATTACTCTGGAATGAGCAGTTCTTC
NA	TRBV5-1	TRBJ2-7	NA	CASSSPGQGATSGTYEQYF	TGCGCCAGCAGCTCACCGGGACAGGGGGCGACTAGCGGGACCTACGAGCAGTACTTC
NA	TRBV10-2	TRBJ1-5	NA	CASSESHPGNQPQHF	TGCGCCAGCAGTGAATCACACCCAGGCAATCAGCCCCAGCATTTT
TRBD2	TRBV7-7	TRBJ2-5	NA	CASSSSRLAGGQETQYF	TGTGCTAGCAGCTCATCCAGACTAGCGGGGGGACAAGAGACCCAGTACTTC
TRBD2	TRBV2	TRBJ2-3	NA	CASTRLAGGTDTQYF	TGTGCCAGCACCAGACTAGCGGGGGGCACAGATACGCAGTATTTT
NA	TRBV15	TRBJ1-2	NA	CATSRDPNYGYTF	TGTGCCACCAGCAGAGACCCGAACTATGGCTACACCTTC
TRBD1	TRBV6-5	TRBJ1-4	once	CASSYRDSSNEKLFF	TGTGCCAGCAGTTACCGGGACAGCTCTAATGAAAAACTGTTTTTT
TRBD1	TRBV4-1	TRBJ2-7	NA	CASSPPGQGTYEQYF	TGCGCCAGCAGCCCACCGGGACAGGGGACCTACGAGCAGTACTTC
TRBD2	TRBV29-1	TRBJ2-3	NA	CSVEPGGNTQYF	TGCAGCGTTGAACCCGGGGGGAATACGCAGTATTTT
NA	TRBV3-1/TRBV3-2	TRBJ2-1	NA	CASSQAFQYEQFF	TGTGCCAGCAGCCAAGCGTTCCAGTATGAGCAGTTCTTC
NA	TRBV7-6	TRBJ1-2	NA	CASSDVGGSGYTF	TGTGCCAGCAGCGACGTAGGCGGGAGTGGCTACACCTTC
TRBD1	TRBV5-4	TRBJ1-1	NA	CASSLQTGPNTEAFF	TGTGCCAGCAGCCTTCAGACAGGGCCCAACACTGAAGCTTTCTTT
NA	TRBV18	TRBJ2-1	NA	CASSPQMTEGYNEQFF	TGTGCCAGCTCACCACAAATGACCGAGGGATACAATGAGCAGTTCTTC
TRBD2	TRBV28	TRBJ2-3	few	CASLGASGSTDTQYF	TGTGCCAGCCTTGGGGCTAGCGGGAGCACAGATACGCAGTATTTT
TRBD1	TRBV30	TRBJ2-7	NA	CAWSGDRTAYEQYF	TGTGCCTGGAGTGGGGACAGGACGGCCTACGAGCAGTACTTC
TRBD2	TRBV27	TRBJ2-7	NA	CASSFRGSGETYEQYF	TGTGCCAGCAGTTTTCGGGGTAGCGGGGAGACCTACGAGCAGTACTTC
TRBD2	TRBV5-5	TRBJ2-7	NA	CASSSSTGLAGDPF	TGTGCCAGCAGCTCCTCGACGGGACTAGCGGGAGACCCATTC
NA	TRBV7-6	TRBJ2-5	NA	CASTKSWGRGETQYF	TGTGCCAGCACCAAAAGCTGGGGGCGGGGGGAGACCCAGTACTTC
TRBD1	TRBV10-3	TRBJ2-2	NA	CAVGDSPNTGELFF	TGTGCCGTGGGGGACAGTCCGAACACCGGGGAGCTGTTTTTT
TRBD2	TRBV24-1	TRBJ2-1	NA	CATSEFSFAGGDEQFF	TGTGCCACCAGTGAGTTTTCGTTCGCGGGAGGGGATGAGCAGTTCTTC
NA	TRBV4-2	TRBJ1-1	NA	CASSQGRDTEAFF	TGTGCCAGCAGCCAAGGGCGGGACACTGAAGCTTTCTTT
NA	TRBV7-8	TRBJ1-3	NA	CASSPRGSSGNTIYF	TGTGCCAGCAGCCCTCGGGGAAGCTCTGGAAACACCATATATTTT
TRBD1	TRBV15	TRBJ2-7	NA	CATSRAGTGTHEQYF	TGTGCCACCAGCAGAGCGGGGACAGGGACCCACGAGCAGTACTTC
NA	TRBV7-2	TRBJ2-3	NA	CASSPRGDTQYF	TGTGCCAGCAGCCCAAGGGGAGATACGCAGTATTTT
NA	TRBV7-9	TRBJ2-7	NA	CASSARDRPRGQYF	TGTGCCAGCAGCGCCCGGGACCGCCCGCGGGGGCAGTACTTC
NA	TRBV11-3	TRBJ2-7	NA	CASFRGNSYEQYF	TGTGCCAGCTTTCGGGGTAACTCCTACGAGCAGTACTTC
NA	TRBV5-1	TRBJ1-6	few	CASSPTVSSYNSPLHF	TGCGCCAGCAGCCCTACCGTGAGCTCCTATAATTCACCCCTCCACTTT
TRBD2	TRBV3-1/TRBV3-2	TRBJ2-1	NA	CASSQASGAYNEQFF	TGTGCCAGCAGCCAAGCTAGCGGGGCCTACAATGAGCAGTTCTTC
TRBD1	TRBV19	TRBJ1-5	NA	CASTSPDRGGQPQHF	TGTGCCAGTACATCCCCGGACAGGGGAGGTCAGCCCCAGCATTTT
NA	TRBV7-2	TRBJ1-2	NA	CASSPVPSPGYTF	TGTGCCAGCAGCCCGGTCCCTTCTCCTGGCTACACCTTC
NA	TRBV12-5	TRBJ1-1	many	CASGFERGRGAEAFF	TGTGCTAGTGGTTTCGAAAGAGGGAGAGGTGCTGAAGCTTTCTTT
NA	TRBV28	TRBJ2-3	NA	CASSLLGAGGGESTDTQYF	TGTGCCAGCAGCCTGCTTGGAGCGGGCGGCGGGGAAAGCACAGATACGCAGTATTTT
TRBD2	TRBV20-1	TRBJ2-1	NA	CSASPLAGGANNEQFF	TGCAGTGCTAGTCCGCTAGCGGGGGGAGCGAACAATGAGCAGTTCTTC
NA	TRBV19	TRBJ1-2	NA	CASSTNSYYGYTF	TGTGCCAGTAGTACCAATTCCTATTATGGCTACACCTTC
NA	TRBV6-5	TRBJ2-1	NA	CATEGDDNEQFF	TGTGCCACCGAGGGGGATGACAATGAGCAGTTCTTC
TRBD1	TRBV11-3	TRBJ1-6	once	CASSLDGQGNSPLHF	TGTGCCAGCAGCTTAGACGGACAGGGTAATTCACCCCTCCACTTT
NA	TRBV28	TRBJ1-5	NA	CASSPGGRDSNQPQHF	TGTGCCAGCAGTCCGGGGGGGAGGGATAGCAATCAGCCCCAGCATTTT
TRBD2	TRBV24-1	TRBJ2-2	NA	CATSDGLATGELFF	TGTGCCACCAGTGATGGACTAGCGACCGGGGAGCTGTTTTTT
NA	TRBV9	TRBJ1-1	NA	CASAEDIGEAFF	TGTGCCTCTGCGGAGGATATAGGTGAAGCTTTCTTT
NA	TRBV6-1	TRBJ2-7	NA	CASSDAQSYEQYF	TGTGCCAGCAGTGATGCACAGTCCTACGAGCAGTACTTC
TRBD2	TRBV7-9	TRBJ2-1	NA	CASSASGTDEQFF	TGTGCCAGCAGTGCTAGCGGGACAGATGAGCAGTTCTTC
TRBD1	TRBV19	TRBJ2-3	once	CATDRPGTDTQYF	TGTGCCACGGACAGGCCGGGCACAGATACGCAGTATTTT
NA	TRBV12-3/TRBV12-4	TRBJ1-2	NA	CASSLVPGRGYTF	TGTGCCAGCAGTTTAGTTCCCGGGAGGGGCTACACCTTC
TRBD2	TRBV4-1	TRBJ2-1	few	CASSRGAAGAPEQFF	TGCGCCAGCAGCCGGGGAGCTGCGGGAGCCCCTGAGCAGTTCTTC
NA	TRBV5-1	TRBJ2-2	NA	CASSLAGLNTGELFF	TGCGCCAGCAGCTTGGCCGGTCTGAACACCGGGGAGCTGTTTTTT
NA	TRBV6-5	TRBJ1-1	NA	CATSGTLLNEAFF	TGTGCCACCTCGGGAACGCTACTAAATGAAGCTTTCTTT
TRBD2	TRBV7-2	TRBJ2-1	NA	CASSRGLAGAVEQFF	TGTGCCAGCAGCCGCGGACTAGCGGGAGCGGTTGAGCAGTTCTTC
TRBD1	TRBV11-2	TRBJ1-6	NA	CASSLRGGQDLGPLHF	TGTGCCAGCAGCCTAAGAGGGGGACAGGACCTCGGTCCCCTCCACTTT
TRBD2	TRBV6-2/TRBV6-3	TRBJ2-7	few	CASSYWVKKSGGRPSHEQYF	TGTGCCAGCAGTTACTGGGTAAAAAAGTCGGGCGGGAGGCCCTCCCACGAGCAGTACTTC
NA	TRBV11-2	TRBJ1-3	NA	CASSLRGQHFGNTIYF	TGTGCCAGCAGCTTAAGGGGTCAGCACTTTGGAAACACCATATATTTT
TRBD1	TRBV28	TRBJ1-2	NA	CASRGQVEGGYTF	TGTGCCAGCAGGGGACAGGTGGAGGGTGGCTACACCTTC
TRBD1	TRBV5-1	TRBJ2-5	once	CASQGDRKETQYF	TGCGCCAGCCAGGGGGACAGAAAAGAGACCCAGTACTTC
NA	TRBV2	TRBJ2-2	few	CASRLGSRSGELFF	TGTGCCAGCAGACTAGGTAGTCGCTCCGGGGAGCTGTTTTTT
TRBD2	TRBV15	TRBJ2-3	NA	CATSRDLAGNTQYF	TGTGCCACCAGCAGAGATTTAGCGGGGAATACGCAGTATTTT